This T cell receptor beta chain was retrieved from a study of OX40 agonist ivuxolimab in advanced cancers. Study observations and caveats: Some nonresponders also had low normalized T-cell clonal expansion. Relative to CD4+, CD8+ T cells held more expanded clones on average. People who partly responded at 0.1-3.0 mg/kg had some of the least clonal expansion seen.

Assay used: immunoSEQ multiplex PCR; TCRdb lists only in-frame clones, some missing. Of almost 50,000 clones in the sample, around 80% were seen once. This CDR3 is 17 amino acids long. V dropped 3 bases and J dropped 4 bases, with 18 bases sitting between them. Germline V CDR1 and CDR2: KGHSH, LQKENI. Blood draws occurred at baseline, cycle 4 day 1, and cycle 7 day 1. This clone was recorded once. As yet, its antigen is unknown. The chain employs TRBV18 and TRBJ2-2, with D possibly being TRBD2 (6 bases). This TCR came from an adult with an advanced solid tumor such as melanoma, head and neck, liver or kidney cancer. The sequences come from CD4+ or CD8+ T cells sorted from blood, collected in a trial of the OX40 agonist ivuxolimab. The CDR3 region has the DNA TGTGCCAGCTCACCGCCCGCGCGGGGTGCGGGCACCGGGGAGCTGTTTTTT. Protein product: CASSPPARGAGTGELFF.